The 27 T cell receptor beta chains in this list originate from one sample, sequenced in a study of blood T cells in healthy people across ages. With a J-beta primer mix and a sample-barcoded 5' primer, a second PCR ran roughly 7 to 11 cycles. One entry per CDR3 protein, called by TCRdb with MiXCR from the 5' RACE reads. The sample gives over 500,000 distinct CDR3 sequences, roughly a quarter of which show up once; approximately 4% is in the top ten. The same data also contributed to another study, on T cells of mothers and their children.

Material for sequencing was blood. The receptors were gathered from a boy aged 2 to 9 in good health.

This chain joins TRBV30 and TRBJ1-6; D may be TRBD1 (5 bases). Trimming took off 0 bases at V and 7 bases at J, with 10 bases between the two ends. CDR1 is GTSNPN, CDR2 SVGIG, per germline (reference sequence). CDR3 size: 14 residues. For the CDR3, the DNA is TGTGCCTGGAGTGTCCAGGGTGGAAATTCACCCCTCCACTTT. It translates to CAWSVQGGNSPLHF.

There are a few counts of this clonotype. This clone may be a read error of a much larger clone one base away. The rearrangement uses TRBV24-1 and TRBJ2-2; the D is unclear. The CDR3 has 12 residues. Trimming removed 4 bases at V and 4 bases at J, with 3 bases between. Germline CDR1 and CDR2: KGHDR and SFDVKD. The CDR3 coding sequence is TGTGCCACCAGTGAGGGCACCGGGGAGCTGTTTTTT. Translation gives CATSEGTGELFF.

This clonotype appeared a few times. The chain uses TRBV5-1 and TRBJ2-5; D might be TRBD1 (5 bases). The assigned J gene may be wrong: the sequence end matches TRBJ2-1 better. Germline V CDR1 and CDR2: SGHRS, YFSETQ. The CDR3 loop spans 15 amino acids. The CDR3 here is CASSFHDSPYNEQFF. CDR3 coding DNA: TGCGCCAGCAGCTTCCATGACAGTCCTTACAATGAGCAGTTCTTC.

The chain combines TRBV7-9 with TRBJ2-7; D is possibly TRBD1 (6 bases). The CDR3 consists of 16 residues. CDR1 is SEHNR, CDR2 FQNEAQ, per germline (reference sequence). V lost 0 bases and J lost 0, with 12 bases in between. The CDR3 nucleotides are TGTGCCAGCAGCTTAGCGCAGGGGACGACCTCCTACGAGCAGTACTTC. The encoded protein is CASSLAQGTTSYEQYF.

This clonotype was observed a handful of times. The chain joins TRBV15 to TRBJ2-7; unclear D gene. Germline CDR1 is LNHNV and CDR2 is YYDKDF (reference sequence). The CDR3 sequence is 16 residues long. The V gene lost 4 bases and the J gene lost 6 bases, with 22 bases spanning the gap. Here the CDR3 reads CATSTPSRFGSSEQYF. CDR3 coding DNA: TGTGCCACCAGCACCCCGTCCAGATTTGGGTCCAGCGAGCAGTACTTC.

Only a few counts were recorded for this clonotype. V and J are TRBV27 and TRBJ1-5, with D possibly being TRBD1 (6 bases). Looked up from germline, CDR1 is MNHEY and CDR2 is SMNVEV (reference sequence). CDR3 size: 14 residues. The V end lost 2 bases, the J end lost 5 bases, and 10 bases lay between the germline ends. The CDR3 DNA follows: TGTGCCAGCAGTTTAGGCAGGGGACATCAGCCCCAGCATTTT. Protein sequence: CASSLGRGHQPQHF.

This chain uses TRBV6-5 with TRBJ2-5; 9 bases match TRBD2. The CDR3 has 19 amino acids. V lost 0 bases to trimming and J lost 0 bases; unmatched junction nucleotides: 11. Germline V CDR1 and CDR2: MNHEY, SVGAGI. CDR3 in DNA: TGTGCCAGCAGTTACTCCCGGGTAGCGGGAGAAGGGAACCAAGAGACCCAGTACTTC. Its translation is CASSYSRVAGEGNQETQYF.

This chain joins TRBV2 and TRBJ2-3; D remains ambiguous. Trimming left V 1 base short and J 4 bases short, with 3 bases between. The CDR3 is made up of 12 amino acids. Germline lookup yields CDR1 SNHLY and CDR2 FYNNEI. Here the CDR3 reads CASSEEPDTQYF. CDR3 in DNA: TGTGCCAGCAGTGAAGAACCAGATACGCAGTATTTT.

This chain's CDR3 is CASTSTSGGTKNIQYF. In DNA, the CDR3 is TGTGCCAGCACCTCAACTAGCGGGGGGACCAAAAACATTCAGTACTTC. V is TRBV6-6 and J is TRBJ2-4; 12 bases match TRBD2. Germline V gives CDR1 MNHNY, CDR2 SVGAGI (reference sequence). The CDR3 contains 16 residues. V trimming: 7 bases; J trimming: 2 bases; junction bases outside the gene matches: 6.

On this clonotype: One end of the junction is discordant with germline, which a read error may explain. The V call is TRBV7-2, the J call TRBJ2-1; the D gene is possibly TRBD2 (6 bases). The CDR3 consists of 14 residues. The germline V gene encodes CDR1 SGHTA and CDR2 FQGNSA. In DNA, the CDR3 is TGTGCCTGCAGCCCCAACCGGGGGTACAATGAGCAGTTCTTC. It translates to CACSPNRGYNEQFF.

This clonotype was counted between two and nine times. The CDR3 bases are TGTGCCAGCAGCGTAAACGGGAGGAGCGATACGCAGTATTTT. It yields the protein CASSVNGRSDTQYF. V usage is TRBV9 and J usage is TRBJ2-3; TRBD2 aligns across 7 bases. J gave up 6 bases and V 1 base, and 5 bases lay outside the gene matches. This CDR3 is built from 14 residues. In germline, CDR1 is SGDLS, CDR2 YYNGEE.

This chain connects TRBV12-3 or TRBV12-4 to TRBJ2-1; D is possibly TRBD1 or TRBD2 (5 bases each). Deletions cut 5 bases from V and 9 bases from J, with 11 bases between. The CDR3 runs 12 residues. The CDR3, as DNA: TGTGCCAGCAGTGGAGCAGGGACTGAGCAGTTCTTC. Translated: CASSGAGTEQFF.

This clonotype showed up just once. The chain recombines TRBV9 with TRBJ2-3, with D perhaps assigned TRBD1 or TRBD2 (5 bases each). The CDR3 is 15 residues long. CDR1 and CDR2 from the germline V gene are SGDLS and YYNGEE. Trimming took 3 bases from V and 0 from J, leaving 11 bases between them. The CDR3: CASSGGPSSTDTQYF. CDR3 coding DNA: TGTGCCAGCAGCGGGGGACCGTCTAGCACAGATACGCAGTATTTT.

This clonotype was observed a few times. This sequence joins TRBV4-3 and TRBJ1-1; 8 nucleotides align to TRBD1. The V gene end was trimmed by 1 base and the J gene end by 4 bases; junction bases not matched to a gene: 5. Germline CDR1 is LGHNA and CDR2 is YSLEER. CDR3 length equals 15 residues. The chain's CDR3 is CASSQGDRWGTEAFF. The DNA for the CDR3 is TGCGCCAGCAGCCAAGGGGACAGGTGGGGCACTGAAGCTTTCTTT.

A few counts support this clonotype. The genes are TRBV12-5 and TRBJ2-3; TRBD1 agrees at 9 bases. Per germline, CDR1 LGHNT and CDR2 FRNRAP. The V gene end was trimmed by 3 bases and the J gene end by 4 bases; junction bases not matched to a gene: 2. This CDR3 has 14 residues. The CDR3 here is CASGFGTGSDTQYF. The CDR3 DNA sequence: TGTGCTAGTGGTTTTGGGACAGGGTCAGATACGCAGTATTTT.

The rearrangement uses TRBV12-3 or TRBV12-4 and TRBJ1-2; 9 nucleotides line up with TRBD1. V shed 6 bases, J shed 0 bases, and the junction held 8 bases outside the gene matches. The CDR3 runs 16 residues. The CDR3 region is CASRVVGDRANYGYTF. CDR3 in DNA: TGTGCCAGCAGGGTAGTAGGGGACAGGGCTAACTATGGCTACACCTTC.

This clonotype turned up a few times. The chain combines TRBV25-1 with TRBJ2-5; TRBD2 agrees at 10 bases. This CDR3 region has 15 residues. J was trimmed by 5 bases and V by 7 bases; bases with no gene match: 10. Germline V gene sequence: CDR1 MGHDK, CDR2 SYGVNS. The CDR3 region is CASTNKRGGRETQYF. In DNA, the CDR3 is TGTGCCAGCACGAACAAGCGGGGGGGCCGGGAGACCCAGTACTTC.

This sequence joins TRBV29-1 and TRBJ1-1, with 7 bases fitting TRBD1. The CDR3 loop spans 14 amino acids. In germline, CDR1 is SQVTM, CDR2 ANQGSEA. Losses at the gene ends were 6 bases for V and 2 bases for J; bases not matched to a gene: 9. CDR3 amino acids: CSVRQGGENTEAFF. CDR3 sequence (DNA): TGCAGCGTGCGACAGGGCGGGGAAAACACTGAAGCTTTCTTT.

CDR3 in DNA: TGCAGCGTTGAAGATCGAGGGGTGGCAGGGGCCCAGTACTTC. Its protein product is CSVEDRGVAGAQYF. This chain uses TRBV29-1 with TRBJ2-5, with a weak D call TRBD1 (6 bases). V was clipped by 0 bases and J by 9 bases, with 17 bases between them. The germline CDR1 and CDR2 sequences are SQVTM and ANQGSEA. This CDR3 spans 14 amino acids.

The V gene is TRBV29-1, the J gene TRBJ2-7; either TRBD1 or TRBD2 may fit D (7 bases each). V was pared by 6 bases and J by 5 bases, with 23 bases between. Germline assignment: CDR1 SQVTM and CDR2 ANQGSEA. There are 15 residues in the CDR3. Here the CDR3 DNA reads TGCAGCGTCCAGACAGGGTTAGCGGGCACAGACGAGCAGTACTTC. This translates into CSVQTGLAGTDEQYF.

This clonotype was recorded a few times. This chain connects TRBV7-9 to TRBJ2-7; 10 nucleotides line up with TRBD1. CDR1 and CDR2 (germline): SEHNR, FQNEAQ (reference sequence). V gave up 3 bases and J gave up 0 bases; unmatched junction bases: 5. This CDR3 contains 16 residues. DNA of the CDR3: TGTGCCAGCAGCTTGGGGACAGGGGTACTCTCCTACGAGCAGTACTTC. Translation: CASSLGTGVLSYEQYF.

The rearrangement uses TRBV11-3 and TRBJ2-1, with TRBD2 identical over 8 bases. The CDR3 covers 13 residues. J gave up 8 bases and V 4 bases, and 4 bases lay outside the gene matches. The germline V gene has CDR1 SGHNT and CDR2 YENEEA. The DNA of the CDR3 is TGTGCCAGCAGCTCGACTAGCGCGGATGAGCAGTTCTTC. Translated: CASSSTSADEQFF.

The chain uses TRBV27 and TRBJ1-1, with a possible D match to TRBD1 (6 bases). Trimming stripped 6 bases from V and 8 bases from J, with 16 bases between. This CDR3 has 13 residues. Germline lookup yields CDR1 MNHEY and CDR2 SMNVEV (reference sequence). The DNA for the CDR3 is TGTGCCAGCAGCTCGTCAGGGGCTTCGGAAGCTTTCTTT. Its translation is CASSSSGASEAFF.

This clonotype occurred a few times. The chain uses TRBV2 and TRBJ1-6, with TRBD1 matching 7 bases. The germline gives CDR1 SNHLY, CDR2 FYNNEI. This CDR3 region has 13 residues. V lost 4 bases and J lost 8; bases outside the gene matches: 2. CDR3: CASSGQGDSPLHF. CDR3 sequence (DNA): TGTGCCAGCAGTGGACAGGGAGATTCACCCCTCCACTTT.

This clonotype appeared a few times. The chain carries TRBV5-1 and TRBJ1-1, with D unclear. Between the trimmed V and J ends, which lost 0 bases and 0 bases, there was a span of 9 bases. This CDR3 has 15 residues. The germline V gene has CDR1 SGHRS and CDR2 YFSETQ. CDR3 DNA sequence: TGCGCCAGCAGCTTGGCCGCGGGCGTGAACACTGAAGCTTTCTTT. It yields the protein CASSLAAGVNTEAFF.

The chain joins TRBV12-3 or TRBV12-4 to TRBJ1-1; 7 nucleotides line up with TRBD1. The length of the CDR3 is 14 residues. The V gene end was trimmed by 6 bases and the J gene end by 6 bases; junction bases not matched to a gene: 10. The CDR3 region is CASRGGGATPEAFF. The CDR3 nucleotides are TGTGCCAGCAGGGGAGGGGGCGCCACCCCTGAAGCTTTCTTT.

This clonotype showed up just a few times. The V and J genes are TRBV25-1 and TRBJ2-3; 11 bases match TRBD1. The germline V gene has CDR1 MGHDK and CDR2 SYGVNS. CDR3 length equals 16 residues. Unmatched junction bases numbered 3, after V lost 4 bases and J lost 0 bases. In DNA form, the CDR3 reads TGTGCCAGCAGTGGGGGGACAGGGGGTAGCACAGATACGCAGTATTTT. Translating gives CASSGGTGGSTDTQYF. The whole variable domain, filled in from reference TRBV25-1 and TRBJ2-3, reads EADIYQTPRYLVIGTGKKITLECSQTMGHDKMYWYQQDPGMELHLIHYSYGVNSTEKGDLSSESTVSRIRTEHFPLTLESARPSHTSQYLCASSGGTGGSTDTQYFGPGTRLTVL.